This TCR beta chain was documented in a study of T cell repertoires in cytomegalovirus infection. Whole-study context: The study used recently identified HLA-C-restricted and well-studied HLA-B-restricted CMV epitopes.

V was shortened by 8 bases and J by 1 base, with 17 bases between the two germline ends. The CDR3 is 15 amino acids. Germline CDR1 LNHNV, CDR2 YYDKDF (reference sequence). TCRdb itself ran the reads through MiXCR, one entry per CDR3 protein. The table shows 250,000 to 400,000 distinct CDR3 sequences, with 25% occurring only once. On this clonotype: Antigen specificity is unknown.

The receptor was isolated from a human donor in good health (CMV status not recorded). Some clones in this sample may be carry-over from other donors' samples. The sample in question was cultured PBMCs, obtained from culture after CMV antigen stimulation. The gene calls are TRBV15 and TRBJ1-1; D not certain. The CDR3 sequence: CATAEYRQRNTEAFF. CDR3 bases: TGTGCCACCGCAGAGTATCGACAAAGGAACACTGAAGCTTTCTTT.